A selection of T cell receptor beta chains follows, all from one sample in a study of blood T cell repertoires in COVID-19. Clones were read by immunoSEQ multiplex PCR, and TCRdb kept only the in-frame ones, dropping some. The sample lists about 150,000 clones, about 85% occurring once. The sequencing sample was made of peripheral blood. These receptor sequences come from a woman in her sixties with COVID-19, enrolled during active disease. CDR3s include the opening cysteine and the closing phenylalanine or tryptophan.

cdr3_aa: CASSLPPTTGGSETQYF
v_call: TRBV5-4

cdr3_aa: CASSPTAGHTEAFF
v_call: TRBV11-2

cdr3_aa: CASSAVIAGGDEQFF
v_call: TRBV9

cdr3_aa: CASSPPEGKVGRYTF
v_call: TRBV18

cdr3_aa: CASSRQGRSPLHF
v_call: TRBV2

cdr3_aa: CASSLKPGTGINYGYTF
v_call: TRBV7-3

cdr3_aa: CASRPSGGSTGELFF
v_call: TRBV3-1/TRBV3-2

cdr3_aa: CASSLNSGTGKNIQYF
v_call: TRBV13

cdr3_aa: CASSTKGGVYEQYF
v_call: TRBV6-5

cdr3_aa: CAISSQGSYGYTF
v_call: TRBV10-3

cdr3_aa: CASSLGGTSVQETQYF
v_call: TRBV7-9

cdr3_aa: CASSTPYGYTF
v_call: TRBV6-5

cdr3_aa: CASGGGLGDTEAFF
v_call: TRBV12-5

cdr3_aa: CASSLYRARVNTEAFF
v_call: TRBV27

cdr3_aa: CAHKGVAGARGTQYF
v_call: TRBV6-6

cdr3_aa: CASSYFTGVDTGELFF
v_call: TRBV7-3

cdr3_aa: CASILGRGHQLLNTEAFF
v_call: TRBV19

cdr3_aa: CASSLDRRETQYF
v_call: TRBV12-3/TRBV12-4

cdr3_aa: CSASSVWGRGNEQFF
v_call: TRBV20-1

cdr3_aa: CASSQEQGRIGNTIYF
v_call: TRBV4-1

cdr3_aa: CASSGDRGNYGYTF
v_call: TRBV6-5

cdr3_aa: CASGLGRGIGNTIYF
v_call: TRBV12-5

cdr3_aa: CASSQVDMGLVRTEQFF
v_call: TRBV4-1

cdr3_aa: CASSTSGPYNEQFF
v_call: TRBV19

cdr3_aa: CASSSSGISGSDTQYF
v_call: TRBV7-2

cdr3_aa: CASSVDRSTRGYTF
v_call: TRBV9

cdr3_aa: CASRRQVIAGELFF
v_call: TRBV2

cdr3_aa: CASRHLGGVPKGEKLFF
v_call: TRBV11-2

cdr3_aa: CASSLTRGNTGELFF
v_call: TRBV11-3

cdr3_aa: CASSPGRGNEKLFF
v_call: TRBV18

cdr3_aa: CARSLGTRSRETQYF
v_call: TRBV5-3

cdr3_aa: CSVGRVSETDTQYF
v_call: TRBV29-1

cdr3_aa: CASSQGQYLSSGNTIYF
v_call: TRBV14

cdr3_aa: CASSSEPAYNEQFF
v_call: TRBV18

cdr3_aa: CASMNRGLPYNEQFF
v_call: TRBV6-5

cdr3_aa: CASSQGTDRGRKGYTF
v_call: TRBV5-1

cdr3_aa: CASSLVPGGANTEAFF
v_call: TRBV5-1

cdr3_aa: CASSRQGASAETQYF
v_call: TRBV7-2

cdr3_aa: CASSSGGALTGYTF
v_call: TRBV28

cdr3_aa: CAWNRGSNTEAFF
v_call: TRBV30

cdr3_aa: CASSPRRADNEQFF
v_call: TRBV18

cdr3_aa: CASSPQGLGNQPQHF
v_call: TRBV6-5